This T cell receptor (beta chain) originates from a study of radiotherapy plus CTLA-4 blockade in lung cancer. Looking at the study overall: Of the patients, 15% to 20% showed objective responses and 31% attained disease control.

The CDR3 contains 14 residues. Trimming cost V 3 bases and J 6 bases; bases outside gene matches: 4. Germline CDR1 is MNHEY and CDR2 is SMNVEV (reference sequence). Focal radiation with ipilimumab CTLA-4 blockade was given to patients with chemo-refractory metastatic non-small-cell lung cancer. Data came from immunoSEQ multiplex PCR; TCRdb stores just in-frame clones and leaves some out. Of roughly 54,000 clones detected, more than 65% appear once; the ten largest clones hold around 3.2%. The sequencing here drew on peripheral blood, taken from a patient treated with radiotherapy plus ipilimumab. This chain links TRBV27 with TRBJ1-2; TRBD1 matches at 10 bases. This clonotype was sampled from a human donor with non-small cell lung cancer who had a partial response to radiotherapy plus ipilimumab. The CDR3 DNA is TGTGCCAGCAGTTTGACAGGGGGCGGAAATGGCTACACCTTC. It codes for CASSLTGGGNGYTF.